This entry is about one TCR beta chain. Its antigen is not identified. This specimen belongs to a study of graft-versus-host responses after intestinal transplantation. Germline V gene lookup returns CDR1 MDHEN and CDR2 SYDVKM. The CDR3 is 13 amino acids. The ends lost 8 bases at V and 8 bases at J; junction bases unmatched: 6. Study outcomes and limitations: Levels of circulating GvH clones at their peak were associated with early post-transplant HvG declines. Present in recipient marrow, GvH clones included some that appeared first in ileum or blood.

Sequencing used immunoSEQ multiplex PCR; TCRdb keeps in-frame clones, though not all of them. The repertoire consists of tens of thousands of clones, with around 93% occurring once and the leading ten covering 0.45% to 0.6%. V usage is TRBV28 and J usage is TRBJ1-6; TRBD1 matches 7 bases. This receptor was taken from a human donor who received an intestinal transplant. The specimen comprised unstimulated CD8+ T cells sorted from spleen or lymph node cells, sampled before intestinal transplant. The CDR3 spells CASGRTGHSPLHF. CDR3 bases: TGTGCCAGCGGAAGGACAGGCCATTCACCCCTCCACTTT.